These 29 T cell receptor beta chains were sequenced from one sample in a study of T cell responses to AZD1222 COVID-19 vaccine. Produced via immunoSEQ multiplex PCR; TCRdb's table is partial and in-frame only. This sample carries approximately 180,000 clones, 90% of them seen once, and the ten largest clones take less than 3%. This material consisted of peripheral blood, taken on day 0 of AZD1222 vaccination. These receptors originate from an adult in good health.

The gene calls are TRBV30 and TRBJ1-1; D is perhaps TRBD1 (5 bases). This CDR3 has 13 residues. V was trimmed by 3 bases and J by 4 bases, leaving 12 bases between them. CDR1 is GTSNPN, CDR2 SVGIG, per germline (reference sequence). The CDR3 nucleotides read TGTGCCTGGAGATCAGGGAGGGCCACTGAAGCTTTCTTT. It is translated as CAWRSGRATEAFF. The complete variable domain, with remaining parts taken from reference TRBV30 and TRBJ1-1, reads SQTIHQWPATLVQPVGSPLSLECTVEGTSNPNLYWYRQAAGRGLQLLFYSVGIGQISSEVPQNLSASRPQDRQFILSSKKLLLSDSGFYLCAWRSGRATEAFFGQGTRLTVV.

V and J are TRBV29-1 and TRBJ2-4; TRBD1 aligns across 8 bases. The CDR3 length is 13 residues. In germline, CDR1 is SQVTM, CDR2 ANQGSEA. V lost 7 bases and J lost 4; bases outside the gene matches: 6. CDR3 amino acids: CSAGRTGKNIQYF. As DNA, the CDR3 is TGCAGCGCCGGAAGGACAGGGAAAAACATTCAGTACTTC.

This chain connects TRBV9 to TRBJ2-7, with D possibly matching TRBD1 (5 bases). The CDR3 contains 15 residues. V lost 0 bases, J lost 2 bases, and 12 bases lay in between. CDR1 and CDR2 (germline): SGDLS, YYNGEE. The CDR3 DNA follows: TGTGCCAGCAGCGTAGGGGGCACCGGAGCCTACGAGCAGTACTTC. Translating gives CASSVGGTGAYEQYF.

On this clone: Other DNA sequences from this sample encode an identical CDR3 as well. The rearrangement joins TRBV24-1 to TRBJ2-7; D gene ambiguous. V was clipped by 4 bases and J by 6 bases, with 6 bases between them. CDR3 size: 11 residues. Germline V CDR1 and CDR2: KGHDR, SFDVKD. The CDR3 sequence: CATSEGSEQYF. The CDR3 DNA sequence: TGTGCCACCAGTGAGGGGTCCGAGCAGTACTTC.

V usage is TRBV27 and J usage is TRBJ2-4; D may correspond to TRBD1 or TRBD2 (7 bases each). V lost 7 bases to trimming and J lost 10 bases, with 17 bases between them. In germline, CDR1 is MNHEY, CDR2 SMNVEV (reference sequence). CDR3 size: 13 residues. CDR3 sequence (DNA): TGTGCCAGCACCTCAGGGGGGGCTCCTATTCAGTACTTC. Translated: CASTSGGAPIQYF.

The V gene is TRBV30, the J gene TRBJ1-5; D ambiguous. V was clipped by 0 bases and J by 2 bases, with 8 bases between them. This CDR3 has 14 amino acids. Per germline, CDR1 GTSNPN and CDR2 SVGIG (reference sequence). The DNA of the CDR3 is TGTGCCTGGAGTGTAGTAGACGGCAATCAGCCCCAGCATTTT. Translated: CAWSVVDGNQPQHF. The variable domain in full, completed from reference TRBV30 and TRBJ1-5, reads SQTIHQWPATLVQPVGSPLSLECTVEGTSNPNLYWYRQAAGRGLQLLFYSVGIGQISSEVPQNLSASRPQDRQFILSSKKLLLSDSGFYLCAWSVVDGNQPQHFGDGTRLSIL.

V is TRBV4-2 and J is TRBJ2-2, with 7 bases lining up with TRBD2. J gave up 1 base and V 0 bases, and 2 bases lay outside the gene matches. The CDR3 extends over 16 amino acids. Germline V gives CDR1 LGHNA, CDR2 YNFKEQ. CDR3 residues: CASSQDAGVNTGELFF. The CDR3 DNA reads as TGTGCCAGCAGCCAAGATGCGGGGGTGAACACCGGGGAGCTGTTTTTT.

The chain couples TRBV3-1 (or the pseudogene TRBV3-2) to TRBJ1-5; D not certain. Trimming cost V 5 bases and J 4 bases, with 12 bases left between them. Germline loops: CDR1 LGHDT, CDR2 YNNKEL (reference sequence). This CDR3 is 14 amino acids long. CDR3 sequence reads: CASSLAGGNQPQHF. For the CDR3, the DNA is TGTGCCAGCAGCTTGGCCGGAGGGAATCAGCCCCAGCATTTT.

The chain employs TRBV7-9 and TRBJ1-5; possible D gene TRBD1, 5 bases. The CDR3 is 17 residues long. V lost 1 base, J lost 0 bases, and 13 bases lay in between. Germline assignment: CDR1 SEHNR and CDR2 FQNEAQ (reference sequence). For the CDR3, the DNA is TGTGCCAGCAGCTTAGGGTTCGGGACGGTTAGCAATCAGCCCCAGCATTTT. Translated, it gives CASSLGFGTVSNQPQHF.

The chain joins TRBV4-2 to TRBJ1-5; possible D gene TRBD1, 6 bases. There are 16 residues in the CDR3. V lost 2 bases, J lost 7 bases, and 18 bases lay in between. From germline, CDR1 is LGHNA and CDR2 YNFKEQ. CDR3 sequence: CASSQSGRGEGQPQHF. The CDR3 nucleotides are TGTGCCAGCAGCCAATCTGGCAGGGGAGAGGGCCAGCCCCAGCATTTT.

V and J are TRBV4-3 and TRBJ2-2, with D possibly being TRBD2 (5 bases). Between the trimmed V and J ends, which lost 1 base and 5 bases, there was a span of 8 bases. The CDR3 runs to 14 residues. Germline CDR1 is LGHNA and CDR2 is YSLEER. CDR3 loop: CASSQAGVTGELFF. In nucleotides, the CDR3 is TGCGCCAGCAGCCAAGCCGGGGTAACCGGGGAGCTGTTTTTT.

The V gene is TRBV3-1 (or the pseudogene TRBV3-2), the J gene TRBJ1-2, with 11 bases that match TRBD1. The CDR3 consists of 14 residues. The V gene end was trimmed by 2 bases and the J gene end by 7 bases; junction bases not matched to a gene: 3. Looked up from germline, CDR1 is LGHDT and CDR2 is YNNKEL (reference sequence). Here the CDR3 DNA reads TGTGCCAGCAGCCAACGGGACAGGGGGTTTGGCTACACCTTC. Protein: CASSQRDRGFGYTF.

V gene TRBV18 combines with J gene TRBJ1-2; 7 bases match TRBD1. Looked up from germline, CDR1 is KGHSH and CDR2 is LQKENI. The V gene end was trimmed by 2 bases and the J gene end by 7 bases; junction bases not matched to a gene: 1. This CDR3 spans 12 amino acids. Here the CDR3 DNA reads TGTGCCAGCTCACCAGGACAGGCTGGCTACACCTTC. Encoded protein: CASSPGQAGYTF.

The CDR3 sequence: CASSPRQGGFNEQFF. The CDR3, as DNA: TGTGCCAGCAGCCCGCGACAGGGGGGGTTCAATGAGCAGTTCTTC. This chain joins TRBV11-3 and TRBJ2-1; 9 nucleotides match TRBD1. The CDR3 contains 15 residues. V lost 5 bases and J lost 6; bases outside the gene matches: 8. Germline V gives CDR1 SGHNT, CDR2 YENEEA.

The chain has TRBV27 and TRBJ1-6; D call uncertain. The length of the CDR3 is 14 residues. Germline CDR1 reads MNHEY; CDR2 reads SMNVEV (reference sequence). The ends were cut back, 6 bases at V and 0 bases at J, with 6 bases in the middle. The CDR3 region has the DNA TGTGCCAGCAGAATAAGCTCCTATAATTCACCCCTCCACTTT. Its protein is CASRISSYNSPLHF.

The rearrangement uses TRBV6-5 and TRBJ1-1; no clear D gene. V lost 2 bases and J lost 0, with 4 bases in between. CDR3 length equals 13 residues. The germline gives CDR1 MNHEY, CDR2 SVGAGI. CDR3 residues: CASSYQMNTEAFF. CDR3 nucleotides: TGTGCCAGCAGTTACCAGATGAACACTGAAGCTTTCTTT.

This chain uses TRBV6-5 with TRBJ2-7, with D possibly TRBD1 on 6 matching bases. Trimming shortened V by 6 bases and J by 2 bases, and 17 bases separated the two germline ends. The CDR3 sequence is 15 residues long. The V gene's germline CDR1 is MNHEY and CDR2 SVGAGI. DNA for the CDR3: TGTGCCAGCAGCCCCCGGGACACGGGTACCTACGAGCAGTACTTC. Its protein is CASSPRDTGTYEQYF.

The V call is TRBV10-3, the J call TRBJ2-7; D is perhaps TRBD2 (5 bases). Germline CDR1 reads ENHRY; CDR2 reads SYGVKD. The CDR3 covers 17 residues. The germline V and J ends were trimmed by 0 bases and 2 bases, with 17 bases remaining between them. CDR3 region: CAISESFFWRRPYEQYF. The CDR3 bases are TGTGCCATCAGTGAGTCCTTTTTTTGGAGGCGACCCTACGAGCAGTACTTC.

This rearrangement joins TRBV29-1 to TRBJ2-7, with D hard to call. The CDR3 contains 12 residues. The germline gives CDR1 SQVTM, CDR2 ANQGSEA. V gave up 3 bases and J gave up 3 bases, with 9 bases separating them. The CDR3 protein is CSVEGTDYEQYF. CDR3 DNA: TGCAGCGTTGAGGGCACCGACTACGAGCAGTACTTC.

This chain links TRBV6-2 or TRBV6-3 with TRBJ1-4; 9 positions match TRBD1. The germline gives CDR1 MNHEY, CDR2 SVGEGT. The CDR3 length is 16 residues. Trimming took 3 bases from V and 7 from J; bases not matched to a gene: 9. The DNA for the CDR3 is TGTGCCAGCAGTTATATGCCGGGACAGGGAGGTGAAAAACTGTTTTTT. This encodes CASSYMPGQGGEKLFF.

V is TRBV30 and J is TRBJ1-5; maybe TRBD1 (6 bases). Between the trimmed V and J ends, which lost 3 bases and 2 bases, there was a span of 17 bases. CDR1 and CDR2 (germline): GTSNPN, SVGIG (reference sequence). CDR3 length: 16 residues. This CDR3 reads CAWRGERGAGNQPQHF. The CDR3 DNA follows: TGTGCCTGGAGGGGTGAACGGGGGGCGGGCAATCAGCCCCAGCATTTT.

This clone came up a few times. This chain links TRBV4-3 with TRBJ2-1; D is unresolved. The V end lost 1 base, the J end lost 4 bases, and 11 bases lay between the germline ends. The CDR3 consists of 15 residues. The V gene's germline CDR1 is LGHNA and CDR2 YSLEER. DNA for the CDR3: TGCGCCAGCAGCCAAGCGGTGGCGGCGTACAATGAGCAGTTCTTC. Protein: CASSQAVAAYNEQFF.

This clone was counted once. The J gene is TRBJ1-1, the V gene TRBV7-8; D may be TRBD1 (5 bases). Germline loops: CDR1 SGHVS, CDR2 FQNEAQ. The V end was cut by 7 bases, the J end by 1 base, with 10 bases between. The CDR3 has 13 amino acids. The CDR3 DNA is TGTGCCAGCAAGGCGGGACCGAACACTGAAGCTTTCTTT. This encodes CASKAGPNTEAFF.

This clone was found once. V gene TRBV10-3 combines with J gene TRBJ1-5; perhaps TRBD1 as D (5 bases). Trimming cost V 10 bases and J 0 bases, with 13 bases left between them. In germline, CDR1 is ENHRY, CDR2 SYGVKD. The CDR3 is 14 amino acids. CDR3: CATGVGGSNQPQHF. In DNA, the CDR3 is TGTGCCACCGGGGTGGGGGGTAGCAATCAGCCCCAGCATTTT.

V is TRBV11-3 and J is TRBJ2-3; D tentatively reads TRBD1 or TRBD2 (6 bases each). V was clipped by 3 bases and J by 9 bases, with 13 bases between them. CDR1 is SGHNT, CDR2 YENEEA, per germline. This CDR3 has 13 amino acids. The DNA for the CDR3 is TGTGCCAGCAGCTTTGGCGGGGACAACACGCAGTATTTT. Translated, it gives CASSFGGDNTQYF.

V usage is TRBV5-1 and J usage is TRBJ1-2, with 7 bases lining up with TRBD1. The CDR3 extends over 16 amino acids. After removal of 5 bases from V and 7 bases from J, the junction contained 17 bases not matched to a gene. The germline V gene encodes CDR1 SGHRS and CDR2 YFSETQ. The CDR3 reads CASRSSSTGVLGGYTF. The CDR3, as DNA: TGCGCCAGCAGATCCTCCTCTACAGGGGTCCTGGGTGGCTACACCTTC. The variable domain in full, with the rest retrieved from reference TRBV5-1 and TRBJ1-2, is KAGVTQTPRYLIKTRGQQVTLSCSPISGHRSVSWYQQTPGQGLQFLFEYFSETQRNKGNFPGRFSGRQFSNSRSEMNVSTLELGDSALYLCASRSSSTGVLGGYTFGSGTRLTVV.

The chain combines TRBV6-2 or TRBV6-3 with TRBJ1-2; D not resolved. The CDR3 spans 15 residues. Germline V gene data show CDR1 as MNHEY and CDR2 as SVGEGT. V was shortened by 6 bases and J by 2 bases, with 16 bases between the two germline ends. CDR3 amino acids: CASSPPGPLNYGYTF. As DNA, the CDR3 is TGTGCCAGCAGCCCCCCCGGACCGCTGAACTATGGCTACACCTTC.

This clone turned up a few times. V is TRBV6-6 and J is TRBJ2-5, with 10 nucleotides matching TRBD2. Germline loops: CDR1 MNHNY, CDR2 SVGAGI (reference sequence). The J segment lost 8 bases and the V segment lost 7 bases, leaving 7 bases of the junction unmatched. The CDR3 length is 13 residues. The chain's CDR3 is CASKLAGGTTQYF. CDR3 nucleotides: TGTGCCAGCAAGTTAGCGGGGGGCACCACCCAGTACTTC.

DNA for the CDR3: TGTGCCAGCAGCGTAGGACAGGGAGGCTATGGCTACACCTTC. Residues: CASSVGQGGYGYTF. The chain is built from TRBV9 and TRBJ1-2; 7 bases match TRBD1. The V segment lost 0 bases and the J segment 4 bases; nucleotides outside the gene matches: 3. There are 14 residues in the CDR3. Germline-derived CDR1 and CDR2 are SGDLS and YYNGEE.